This TCR beta chain comes out of a study of cytomegalovirus exposure and HLA in healthy donors. Findings and limits, study-wide: Among TCR beta chains of equal frequency, HLA-associated ones were more clonally expanded in a later analysis. Later analysis identified a missense DCLRE1C variant that was linked to TCR beta V- and J-gene trimming. TCR beta V segments were, for the most part, productive about 87% or about 30% of the time in an earlier analysis.

V was pared by 6 bases and J by 2 bases, with 4 bases of the junction left unmatched. The CDR3 is 14 residues long. Per the germline V gene, CDR1 is MNHEY and CDR2 is SMNVEV (reference sequence). Primers for the PCR totalled 60 Vbeta and 13 Jbeta. The protocol was immunoSEQ multiplex PCR, while the TCRdb copy is restricted to in-frame clones and leaves out a portion. The table includes 130,000 or so clones, around 66% detected once. With regard to this clone: Its specificity is unknown.

The genes are TRBV27 and TRBJ2-3; 8 positions agree with TRBD1. Sequences were obtained from PBMCs. The sequence derives from a woman in her thirties or forties in good health and CMV-seropositive. In DNA form, the CDR3 reads TGTGCCAGCAGCCGGACAGGGAACACAGATACGCAGTATTTT. Encoded protein: CASSRTGNTDTQYF.